These 20 T cell receptor beta chains were sequenced from one sample in a study of T cells in pancreatic ductal adenocarcinoma. Sequencing was performed with immunoSEQ multiplex PCR; in TCRdb, only in-frame clones are kept and a portion is missing. The data hold around 94,000 clones, with more than 90% observed a single time. The selected patients with pancreatic ductal adenocarcinoma had surgery but no neoadjuvant therapy. The sequencing input was PBMCs. The source of these receptors is a human donor with pancreatic ductal adenocarcinoma.

This chain joins TRBV7-9 and TRBJ2-1, with D possibly matching TRBD2 (5 bases). The CDR3 has 14 amino acids. Germline CDR1 reads SEHNR; CDR2 reads FQNEAQ (reference sequence). Trimming shortened V by 2 bases and J by 6 bases, and 11 bases separated the two germline ends. Here the CDR3 reads CASSLTASFNEQFF. CDR3 coding DNA: TGTGCCAGCAGCTTAACGGCTAGCTTCAATGAGCAGTTCTTC.

The chain employs TRBV18 and TRBJ2-7; D gene ambiguous. In germline, CDR1 is KGHSH, CDR2 LQKENI. V was cut by 3 bases and J by 1 base, with 13 bases left in between. The CDR3 is 15 amino acids. The CDR3 DNA is TGTGCCAGCTCACCCCTAGGCACTGGTTCCTACGAGCAGTACTTC. Its translation is CASSPLGTGSYEQYF.

CDR3 sequence reads: CASDLRGEQFF. The CDR3 DNA reads as TGCGCCAGCGACCTCAGGGGGGAGCAGTTCTTC. V usage is TRBV5-1 and J usage is TRBJ2-1, with 7 positions matching TRBD1. CDR1 is SGHRS and CDR2 is YFSETQ in the germline V gene. This CDR3 has 11 amino acids. Unmatched junction bases numbered 5, after V lost 7 bases and J lost 10 bases.

The genes are TRBV7-2 and TRBJ1-2; D unclear. Per germline, CDR1 SGHTA and CDR2 FQGNSA. CDR3 length: 14 amino acids. The V gene lost 5 bases and the J gene lost 4 bases, with 14 bases spanning the gap. Here the CDR3 DNA reads TGTGCCAGCAGCCCAGGCCAAGCACTCTATGGCTACACCTTC. Protein: CASSPGQALYGYTF.

The rearrangement links TRBV30 to TRBJ1-5; unclear D gene. This CDR3 is 13 amino acids long. The germline gives CDR1 GTSNPN, CDR2 SVGIG (reference sequence). The V gene lost 2 bases and the J gene lost 5 bases, with 10 bases spanning the gap. The CDR3 DNA reads TGTGCCTGGAGTTTGACATTAGATCAGCCCCAGCATTTT. It specifies CAWSLTLDQPQHF.

The J gene is TRBJ1-1, the V gene TRBV28; perhaps TRBD1 as D (6 bases). Germline assignment: CDR1 MDHEN and CDR2 SYDVKM. Trimming took off 5 bases at V and 3 bases at J, with 16 bases between the two ends. The CDR3 is made up of 15 amino acids. The CDR3 here is CASSPLAGEYTEAFF. CDR3 bases: TGTGCCAGCAGTCCCCTGGCAGGGGAGTACACTGAAGCTTTCTTT.

This clone was observed a single time. The rearrangement uses TRBV15 and TRBJ1-3; D is perhaps TRBD1 (6 bases). The CDR3 extends over 16 amino acids. Trimming took 0 bases from V and 3 from J, leaving 12 bases between them. CDR1 is LNHNV and CDR2 is YYDKDF in the germline V gene (reference sequence). The CDR3 region is CATSRDKGVSGNTIYF. The CDR3 DNA follows: TGTGCCACCAGCAGAGATAAGGGGGTCAGTGGAAACACCATATATTTT. Using reference TRBV15 and TRBJ1-3 for the parts outside the CDR3, the full variable domain is DAMVIQNPRYQVTQFGKPVTLSCSQTLNHNVMYWYQQKSSQAPKLLFHYYDKDFNNEADTPDNFQSRRPNTSFCFLDIRSPGLGDTAMYLCATSRDKGVSGNTIYFGEGSWLTVV.

This rearrangement joins TRBV18 to TRBJ2-7; no definite D call. CDR3 size: 12 residues. CDR1 is KGHSH and CDR2 is LQKENI in the germline V gene. Trimming removed 3 bases from V and 6 bases from J, with 9 bases in between. The CDR3 region is CASSPSVSEQYF. The CDR3, as DNA: TGTGCCAGCTCACCGAGTGTGAGCGAGCAGTACTTC.

The CDR3 protein is CASSEGMGGYTF. CDR3 bases: TGCGCCAGCAGTGAGGGTATGGGTGGCTACACCTTC. This chain joins TRBV5-1 and TRBJ1-2, with no clear D. CDR1 and CDR2 from the germline V gene are SGHRS and YFSETQ. The CDR3 length is 12 residues. Trimming removed 5 bases from V and 7 bases from J, with 12 bases in between.

The chain combines TRBV30 with TRBJ2-3, with a possible D match to TRBD2 (6 bases). The CDR3 is made up of 14 amino acids. V shed 3 bases and J shed 0 bases, with 10 bases lying between them. Germline V gene lookup returns CDR1 GTSNPN and CDR2 SVGIG (reference sequence). The CDR3 nucleotides read TGTGCCTGGAGGCGGGACCCTAGCACAGATACGCAGTATTTT. As protein: CAWRRDPSTDTQYF.

Notes on this clone: The junction differs from germline at one of its ends, possibly a read error. The rearrangement joins TRBV7-3 to TRBJ2-3; 8 nucleotides agree with TRBD2. Looked up from germline, CDR1 is SGHTA and CDR2 is FQGTGA. The CDR3 extends over 12 amino acids. As DNA, the CDR3 is TGTGCCAGCAGCCCGGGAGGGACTACGAGGCATTTT. Translating gives CASSPGGTTRHF. Together with reference TRBV7-3 and TRBJ2-3, the CDR3 gives the full variable domain: GAGVSQTPSNKVTEKGKYVELRCDPISGHTALYWYRQSLGQGPEFLIYFQGTGAADDSGLPNDRFFAVRPEGSVSTLKIQRTERGDSAVYLCASSPGGTTRHFGPGTRLTVL.

The rearrangement joins TRBV5-1 to TRBJ2-7, with 7 positions matching TRBD2. J lost 0 bases, V lost 6 bases, and 6 bases had no gene match. This CDR3 has 14 residues. CDR1 is SGHRS, CDR2 YFSETQ, per germline. The CDR3 region has the DNA TGCGCCAGCACGGTGGGAGGGAGCTCCTACGAGCAGTACTTC. Encoded protein: CASTVGGSSYEQYF.

Here the CDR3 DNA reads TGTGCCATCAGCGGGGACAGTACCAAAAACATTCAGTACTTC. Amino acid sequence: CAISGDSTKNIQYF. The J gene is TRBJ2-4, the V gene TRBV10-3; 7 bases are a match to TRBD1. This CDR3 has 14 residues. Germline-derived CDR1 and CDR2 are ENHRY and SYGVKD. After removal of 6 bases from V and 2 bases from J, the junction contained 4 bases not matched to a gene.

The genes are TRBV10-1 and TRBJ2-7, with D tentatively TRBD1 (5 bases). This CDR3 comprises 14 residues. V was trimmed by 4 bases and J by 2 bases, leaving 12 bases between them. Germline-derived CDR1 and CDR2 are WNHNN and SYGVQD (reference sequence). CDR3 sequence: CASSVTGYPYEQYF. The CDR3 coding sequence is TGCGCCAGCAGTGTCACAGGTTACCCCTACGAGCAGTACTTC.

The CDR3: CASSSWTRDEQYF. DNA for the CDR3: TGTGCCAGCAGTTCTTGGACAAGGGACGAGCAGTACTTC. This rearrangement joins TRBV27 to TRBJ2-7; tentatively, D is TRBD1 (5 bases). Trimming shortened V by 4 bases and J by 5 bases, and 12 bases separated the two germline ends. Germline CDR1 MNHEY, CDR2 SMNVEV (reference sequence). The CDR3 is made up of 13 amino acids.

The chain is built from TRBV4-2 and TRBJ2-7, with 8 bases fitting TRBD2. Germline V gives CDR1 LGHNA, CDR2 YNFKEQ. This CDR3 contains 14 residues. V lost 3 bases and J lost 3; bases outside the gene matches: 4. The CDR3 nucleotides read TGTGCCAGCAGCCACGGGACTAGGGGCTACGAGCAGTACTTC. It yields the protein CASSHGTRGYEQYF.

This clone was seen a single time. The chain links TRBV15 to TRBJ2-3; D may be TRBD2 (7 bases). Trimming removed 1 base from V and 6 bases from J, with 23 bases in between. From germline, CDR1 is LNHNV and CDR2 YYDKDF (reference sequence). This CDR3 contains 18 residues. The CDR3: CATSRARSLAGARDTQYF. The CDR3 nucleotides are TGTGCCACCAGCAGAGCCCGATCGTTGGCGGGGGCTAGGGATACGCAGTATTTT.

About this clone itself: Mismatch with germline at one junction end may stem from a read error. This chain joins TRBV6-1 and TRBJ2-2; 7 bases match TRBD2. Germline CDR1 reads MNHNS; CDR2 reads SASEGT. This CDR3 has 19 residues. CDR3: CASSEALEREYFWGGELFF. CDR3 coding DNA: TGTGCCAGCAGCGAAGCCCTTGAGCGGGAATACTTCTGGGGGGGGGAGCTGTTTTTT.

The J gene is TRBJ2-3, the V gene TRBV7-3, with D possibly being TRBD1 (6 bases). Germline CDR1 SGHTA, CDR2 FQGTGA. CDR3 length: 13 residues. V was pared by 5 bases and J by 2 bases, with 8 bases between. The CDR3 DNA is TGTGCCAGCAGCCCAGGGGCCACAGATACGCAGTATTTT. This sequence encodes CASSPGATDTQYF.

Note on this clone: A junction boundary mismatches the germline segment, possibly from a read error. V and J are TRBV28 and TRBJ2-7; D might be TRBD2 (6 bases). Germline assignment: CDR1 MDHEN and CDR2 SYDVKM. This CDR3 spans 14 amino acids. DNA for the CDR3: TGTGCCAGCAGCCATGGCGGGGCCTCCCACGAGCAGTACTTC. This gives the protein CASSHGGASHEQYF. The variable domain in full, completed from reference TRBV28 and TRBJ2-7, reads DVKVTQSSRYLVKRTGEKVFLECVQDMDHENMFWYRQDPGLGLRLIYFSYDVKMKEKGDIPEGYSVSREKKERFSLILESASTNQTSMYLCASSHGGASHEQYFGPGTRLTVT.